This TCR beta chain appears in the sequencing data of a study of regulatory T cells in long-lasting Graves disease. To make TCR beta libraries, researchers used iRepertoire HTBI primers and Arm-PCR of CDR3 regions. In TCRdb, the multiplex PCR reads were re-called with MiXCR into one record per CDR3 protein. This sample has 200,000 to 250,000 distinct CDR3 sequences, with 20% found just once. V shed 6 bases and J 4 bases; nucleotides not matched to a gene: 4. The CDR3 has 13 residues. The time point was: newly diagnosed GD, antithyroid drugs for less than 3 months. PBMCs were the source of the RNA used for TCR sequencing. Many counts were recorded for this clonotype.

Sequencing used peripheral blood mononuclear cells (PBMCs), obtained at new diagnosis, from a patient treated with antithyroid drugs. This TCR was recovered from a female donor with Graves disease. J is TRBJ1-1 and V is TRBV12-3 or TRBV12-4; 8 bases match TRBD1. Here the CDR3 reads CASRGTGGTEAFF. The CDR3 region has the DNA TGTGCCAGCAGGGGCACAGGGGGCACTGAAGCTTTCTTT.